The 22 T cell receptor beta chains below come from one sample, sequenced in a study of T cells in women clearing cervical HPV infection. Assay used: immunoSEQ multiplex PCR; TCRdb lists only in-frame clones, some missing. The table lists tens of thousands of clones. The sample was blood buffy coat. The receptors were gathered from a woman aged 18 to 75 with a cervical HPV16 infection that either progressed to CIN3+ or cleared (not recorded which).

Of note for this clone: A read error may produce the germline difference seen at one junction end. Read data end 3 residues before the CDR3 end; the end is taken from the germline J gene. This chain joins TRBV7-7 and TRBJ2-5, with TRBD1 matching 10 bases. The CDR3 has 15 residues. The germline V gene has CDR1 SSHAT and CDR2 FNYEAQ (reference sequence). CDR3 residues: CASSLAGQGIETQYF. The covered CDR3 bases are TGTGCTAGCAGCTTAGCGGGACAGGGGATCGAGACC.

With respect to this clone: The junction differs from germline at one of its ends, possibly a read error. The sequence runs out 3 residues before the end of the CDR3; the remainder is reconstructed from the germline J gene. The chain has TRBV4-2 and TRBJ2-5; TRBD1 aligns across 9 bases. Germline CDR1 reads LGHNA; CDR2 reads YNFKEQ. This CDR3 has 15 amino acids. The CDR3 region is CASSQDVGQGETQYF. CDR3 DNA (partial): TGCGCCAGCAGCCAAGACGTCGGACAGGGGGAGACC.

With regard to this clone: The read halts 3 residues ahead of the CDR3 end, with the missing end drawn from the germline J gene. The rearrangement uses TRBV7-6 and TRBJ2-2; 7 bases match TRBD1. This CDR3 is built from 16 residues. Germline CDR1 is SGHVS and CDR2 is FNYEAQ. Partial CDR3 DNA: TGTGCCAGCAGCGCCTTTCGAAAAGGGACAGATGAAAAG. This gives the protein CASSAFRKGTDEK. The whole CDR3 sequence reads CASSAFRKGTDEKLFF.

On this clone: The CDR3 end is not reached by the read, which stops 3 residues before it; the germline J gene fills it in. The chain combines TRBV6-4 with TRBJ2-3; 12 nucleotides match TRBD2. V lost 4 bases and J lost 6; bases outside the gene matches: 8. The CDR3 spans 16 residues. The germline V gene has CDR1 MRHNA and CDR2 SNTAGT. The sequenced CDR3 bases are TGTGCCAGCAGTGGGCTAGCGGGAGGGCCATTCGATACG. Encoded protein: CASSGLAGGPFDT. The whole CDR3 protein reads CASSGLAGGPFDTQYF.

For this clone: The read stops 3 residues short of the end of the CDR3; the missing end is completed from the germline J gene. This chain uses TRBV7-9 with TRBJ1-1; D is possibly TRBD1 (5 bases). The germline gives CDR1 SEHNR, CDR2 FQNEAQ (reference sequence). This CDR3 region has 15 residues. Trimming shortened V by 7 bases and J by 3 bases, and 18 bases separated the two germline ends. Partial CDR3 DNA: TGTGCCAGCACCTTCCCTCAGGGTATGGACACTGAA. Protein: CASTFPQGMDTE. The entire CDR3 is CASTFPQGMDTEAFF.

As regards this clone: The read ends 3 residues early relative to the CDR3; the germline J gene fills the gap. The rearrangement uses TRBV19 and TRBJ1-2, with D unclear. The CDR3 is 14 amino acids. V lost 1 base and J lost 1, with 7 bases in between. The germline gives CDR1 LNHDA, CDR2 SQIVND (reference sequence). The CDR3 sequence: CASSIAQFNYGYTF. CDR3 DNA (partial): TGTGCCAGTAGTATAGCCCAGTTTAACTATGGC.

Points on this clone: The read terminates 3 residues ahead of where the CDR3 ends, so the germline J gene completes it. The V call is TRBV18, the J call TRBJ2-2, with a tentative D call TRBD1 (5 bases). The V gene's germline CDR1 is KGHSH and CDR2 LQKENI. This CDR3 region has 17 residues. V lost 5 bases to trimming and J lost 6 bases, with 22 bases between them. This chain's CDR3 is CASSYALSTRVSGELFF. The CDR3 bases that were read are TGTGCCAGCTCATATGCCCTATCGACCAGGGTGTCCGGGGAG.

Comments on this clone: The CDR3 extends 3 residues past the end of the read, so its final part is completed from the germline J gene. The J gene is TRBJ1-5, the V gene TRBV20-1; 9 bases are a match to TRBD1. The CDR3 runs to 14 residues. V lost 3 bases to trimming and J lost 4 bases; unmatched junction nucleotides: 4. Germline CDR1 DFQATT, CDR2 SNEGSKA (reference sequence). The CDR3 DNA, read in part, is TGCAGTGCTAGCCTCGGGACAGGGAATCAGCCC. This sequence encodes CSASLGTGNQP. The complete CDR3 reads CSASLGTGNQPQHF.

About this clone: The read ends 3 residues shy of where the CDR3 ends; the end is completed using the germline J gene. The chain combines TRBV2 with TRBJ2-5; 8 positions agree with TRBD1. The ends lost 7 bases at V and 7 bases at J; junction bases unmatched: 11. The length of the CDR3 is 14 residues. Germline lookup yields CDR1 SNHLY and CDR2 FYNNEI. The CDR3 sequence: CASTPDRAVGTQYF. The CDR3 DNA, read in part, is TGTGCCAGCACCCCGGACAGGGCCGTTGGGACC.

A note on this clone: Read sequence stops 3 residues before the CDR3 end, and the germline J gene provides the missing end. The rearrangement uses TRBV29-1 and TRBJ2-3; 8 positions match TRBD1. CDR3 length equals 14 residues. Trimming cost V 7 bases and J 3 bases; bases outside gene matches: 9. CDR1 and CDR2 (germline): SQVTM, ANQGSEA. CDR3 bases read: TGCAGCGCCTGGGGCCAGGGGGCAACAGATACG. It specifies CSAWGQGATDT. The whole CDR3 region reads CSAWGQGATDTQYF.

CDR3 bases read: TGCAGTGCTAGAGCGGGGGGGGGCGAAAAG. This gives the protein CSARAGGGEK. The whole CDR3 is CSARAGGGEKLFF. The chain is built from TRBV20-1 and TRBJ2-2, with 8 bases aligning to TRBD2. The read stops 3 residues short of the end of the CDR3; the missing end is completed from the germline J gene. From germline, CDR1 is DFQATT and CDR2 SNEGSKA (reference sequence). The CDR3 is 13 amino acids.

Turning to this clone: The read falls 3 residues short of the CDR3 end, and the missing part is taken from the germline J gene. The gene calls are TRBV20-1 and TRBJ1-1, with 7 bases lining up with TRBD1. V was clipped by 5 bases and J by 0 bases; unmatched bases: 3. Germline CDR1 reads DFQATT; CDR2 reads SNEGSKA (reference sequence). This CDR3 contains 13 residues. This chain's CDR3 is CSAPGQMNTEAFF. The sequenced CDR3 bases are TGCAGTGCTCCGGGACAGATGAACACTGAA.

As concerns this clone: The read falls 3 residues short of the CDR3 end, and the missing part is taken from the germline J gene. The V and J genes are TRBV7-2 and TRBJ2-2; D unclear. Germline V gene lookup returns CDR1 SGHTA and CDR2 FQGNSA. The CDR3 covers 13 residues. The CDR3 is CASSLVGFEKLFF. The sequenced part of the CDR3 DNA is TGTGCCAGCAGCTTAGTCGGGTTTGAAAAG.

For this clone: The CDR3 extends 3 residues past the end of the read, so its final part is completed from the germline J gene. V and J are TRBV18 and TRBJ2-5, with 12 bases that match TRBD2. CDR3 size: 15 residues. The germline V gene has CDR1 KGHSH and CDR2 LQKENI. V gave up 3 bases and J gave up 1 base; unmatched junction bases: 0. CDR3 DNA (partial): TGTGCCAGCTCACCGGGACTAGCGGGCCAAGAGACC. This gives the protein CASSPGLAGQET. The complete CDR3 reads CASSPGLAGQETQYF.

CDR3 amino acids: CSAVQWGQVDGYTF. CDR3 bases read: TGCAGTGCCGTACAGTGGGGACAGGTGGATGGC. The chain employs TRBV20-1 and TRBJ1-2, with TRBD1 identical over 8 bases. The CDR3 end lies 3 residues beyond the end of the read and is filled in from the germline J gene. The CDR3 is 14 amino acids. CDR1 is DFQATT and CDR2 is SNEGSKA in the germline V gene (reference sequence). V lost 6 bases to trimming and J lost 6 bases; unmatched junction nucleotides: 12.

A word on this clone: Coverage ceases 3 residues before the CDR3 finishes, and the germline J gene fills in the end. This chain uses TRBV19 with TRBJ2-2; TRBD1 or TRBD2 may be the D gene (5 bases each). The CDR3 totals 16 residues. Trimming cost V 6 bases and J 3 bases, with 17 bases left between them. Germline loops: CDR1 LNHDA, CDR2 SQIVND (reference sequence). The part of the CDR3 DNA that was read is TGTGCCAGTAGAAGAGGGGCAGTCTTGGACACCGGGGAG. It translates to CASRRGAVLDTGE. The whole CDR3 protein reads CASRRGAVLDTGELFF.

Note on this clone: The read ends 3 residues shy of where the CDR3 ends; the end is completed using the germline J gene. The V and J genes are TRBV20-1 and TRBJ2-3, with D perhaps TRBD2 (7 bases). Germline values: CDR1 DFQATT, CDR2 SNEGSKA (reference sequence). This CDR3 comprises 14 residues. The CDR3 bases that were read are TGCAGTGCTAGAGATCACGGGGGGCATCAGCCG. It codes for CSARDHGGHQP. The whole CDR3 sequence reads CSARDHGGHQPQYF.

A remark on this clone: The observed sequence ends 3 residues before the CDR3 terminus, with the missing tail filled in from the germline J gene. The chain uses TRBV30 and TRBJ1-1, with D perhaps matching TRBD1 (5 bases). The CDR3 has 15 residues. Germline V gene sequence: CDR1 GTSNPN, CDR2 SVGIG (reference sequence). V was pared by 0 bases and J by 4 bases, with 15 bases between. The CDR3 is CAWSVWGGSTTEAFF. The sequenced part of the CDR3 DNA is TGTGCCTGGAGTGTTTGGGGGGGGTCGACCACTGAA.

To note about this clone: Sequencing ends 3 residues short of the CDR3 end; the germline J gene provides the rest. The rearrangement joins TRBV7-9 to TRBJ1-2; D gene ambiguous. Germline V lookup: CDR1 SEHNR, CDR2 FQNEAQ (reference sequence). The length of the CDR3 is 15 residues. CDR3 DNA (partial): TGTGCCAGCAGCTTAGGGCGGTCTGGCGTCTACGAC. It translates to CASSLGRSGVYD. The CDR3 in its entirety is CASSLGRSGVYDYTF.

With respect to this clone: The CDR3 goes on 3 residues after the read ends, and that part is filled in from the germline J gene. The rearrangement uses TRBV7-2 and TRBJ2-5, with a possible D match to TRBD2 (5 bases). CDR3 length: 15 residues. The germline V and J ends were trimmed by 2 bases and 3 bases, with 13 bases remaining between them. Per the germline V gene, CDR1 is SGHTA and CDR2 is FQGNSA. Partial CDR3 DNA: TGTGCCAGCAGCTTAACCCCAGCGGAGGAAGAGACC. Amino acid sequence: CASSLTPAEEET. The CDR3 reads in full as CASSLTPAEEETQYF.

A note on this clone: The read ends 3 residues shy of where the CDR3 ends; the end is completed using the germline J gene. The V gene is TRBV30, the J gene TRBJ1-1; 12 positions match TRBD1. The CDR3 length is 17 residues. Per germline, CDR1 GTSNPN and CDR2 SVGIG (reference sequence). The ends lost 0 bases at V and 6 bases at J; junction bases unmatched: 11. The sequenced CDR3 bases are TGTGCCTGGAGTGTCTGGGGACAGGGGGCTTCAAGGGCTGAA. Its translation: CAWSVWGQGASRAE. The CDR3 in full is CAWSVWGQGASRAEAFF.

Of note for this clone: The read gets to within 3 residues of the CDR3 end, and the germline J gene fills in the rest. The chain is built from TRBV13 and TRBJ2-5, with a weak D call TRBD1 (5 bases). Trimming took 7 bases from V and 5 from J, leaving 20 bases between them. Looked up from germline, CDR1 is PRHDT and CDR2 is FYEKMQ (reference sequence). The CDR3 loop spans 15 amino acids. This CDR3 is CASTFAGHRWETQYF. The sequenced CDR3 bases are TGTGCCAGCACCTTCGCCGGCCACAGGTGGGAGACC.